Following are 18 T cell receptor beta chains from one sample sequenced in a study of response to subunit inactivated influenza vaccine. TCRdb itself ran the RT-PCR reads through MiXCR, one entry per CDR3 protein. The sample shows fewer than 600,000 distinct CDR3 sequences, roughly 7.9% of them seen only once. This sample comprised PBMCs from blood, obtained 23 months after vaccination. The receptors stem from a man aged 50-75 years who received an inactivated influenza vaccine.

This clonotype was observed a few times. DNA of the CDR3: TGTGCCATACGGGACAGGGGGACAAATGAGCAGTTCTTC. It codes for CAIRDRGTNEQFF. V gene TRBV28 combines with J gene TRBJ2-1, with 11 nucleotides matching TRBD1. The V gene end was trimmed by 10 bases and the J gene end by 7 bases; junction bases not matched to a gene: 6. Germline values: CDR1 MDHEN, CDR2 SYDVKM. This CDR3 spans 13 amino acids.

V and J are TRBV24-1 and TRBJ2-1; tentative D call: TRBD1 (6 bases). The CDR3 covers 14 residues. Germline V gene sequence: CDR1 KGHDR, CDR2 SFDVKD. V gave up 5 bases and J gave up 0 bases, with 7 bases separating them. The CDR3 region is CATSGTASYNEQFF. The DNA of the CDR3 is TGTGCCACCAGTGGGACAGCCTCCTACAATGAGCAGTTCTTC.

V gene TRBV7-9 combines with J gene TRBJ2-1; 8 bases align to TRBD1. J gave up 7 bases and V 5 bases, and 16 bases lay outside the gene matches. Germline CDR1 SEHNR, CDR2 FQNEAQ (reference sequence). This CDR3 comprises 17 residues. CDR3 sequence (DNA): TGTGCCAGCAGCCCTAGACAGACAGGGGTACCTTCGAATGAGCAGTTCTTC. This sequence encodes CASSPRQTGVPSNEQFF.

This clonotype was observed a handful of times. This CDR3 is CASSVGVAGANVLTF. As DNA, the CDR3 is TGTGCCAGCAGCGTAGGCGTGGCTGGGGCCAACGTCCTGACTTTC. This rearrangement joins TRBV9 to TRBJ2-6; D gene ambiguous. CDR1 and CDR2 from the germline V gene are SGDLS and YYNGEE. Deletions cut 0 bases from V and 2 bases from J, with 6 bases between. The CDR3 spans 15 residues.

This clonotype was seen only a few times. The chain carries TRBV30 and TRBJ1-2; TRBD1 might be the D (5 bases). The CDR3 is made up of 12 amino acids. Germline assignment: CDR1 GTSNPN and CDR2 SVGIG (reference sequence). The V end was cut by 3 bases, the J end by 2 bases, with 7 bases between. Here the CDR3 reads CAWRTANYGYTF. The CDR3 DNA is TGTGCCTGGAGGACAGCGAACTATGGCTACACCTTC.

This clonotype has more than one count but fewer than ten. CDR3 region: CASSPGYRDTQYF. The CDR3 DNA follows: TGTGCCAGCTCACCAGGTTATCGAGATACGCAGTATTTT. The chain links TRBV18 to TRBJ2-3; D gene uncertain. The CDR3 consists of 13 residues. With 2 bases removed from V and 5 bases from J, the gap between germline ends came to 8 bases. The germline CDR1 and CDR2 sequences are KGHSH and LQKENI.

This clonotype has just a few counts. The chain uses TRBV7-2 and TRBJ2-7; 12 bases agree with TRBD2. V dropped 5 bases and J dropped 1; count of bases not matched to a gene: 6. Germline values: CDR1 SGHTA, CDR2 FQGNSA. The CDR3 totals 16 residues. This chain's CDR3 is CASSTRTSGKSYEQYF. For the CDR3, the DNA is TGTGCCAGCAGCACCAGGACTAGCGGGAAGTCCTACGAGCAGTACTTC.

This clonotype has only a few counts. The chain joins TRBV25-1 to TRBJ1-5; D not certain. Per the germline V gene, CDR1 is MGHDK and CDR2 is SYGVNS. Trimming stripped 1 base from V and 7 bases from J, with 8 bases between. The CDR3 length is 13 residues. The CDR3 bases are TGTGCCAGCAGTGAATTAGTGGGGCAGCCCCAGCATTTT. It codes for CASSELVGQPQHF.

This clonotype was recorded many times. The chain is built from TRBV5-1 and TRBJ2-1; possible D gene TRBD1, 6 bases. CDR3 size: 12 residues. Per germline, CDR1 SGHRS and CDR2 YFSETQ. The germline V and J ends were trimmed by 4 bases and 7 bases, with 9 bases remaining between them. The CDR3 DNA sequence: TGCGCCAGCAGCCTGCAGGGGAATGAGCAGTTCTTC. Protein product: CASSLQGNEQFF.

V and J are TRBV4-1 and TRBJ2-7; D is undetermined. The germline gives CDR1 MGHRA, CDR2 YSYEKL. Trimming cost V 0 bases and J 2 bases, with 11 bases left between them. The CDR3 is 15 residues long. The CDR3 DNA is TGCGCCAGCAGCCAAGAACCGGCGGTGGCCTACGAGCAGTACTTC. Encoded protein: CASSQEPAVAYEQYF.

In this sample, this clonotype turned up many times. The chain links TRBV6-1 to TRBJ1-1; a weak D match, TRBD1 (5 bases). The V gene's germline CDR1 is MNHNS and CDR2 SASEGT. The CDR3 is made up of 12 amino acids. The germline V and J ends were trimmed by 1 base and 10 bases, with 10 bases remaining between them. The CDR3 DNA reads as TGTGCCAGCAGTGAAGGGGGGACTCGAGCTTTCTTT. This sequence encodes CASSEGGTRAFF.

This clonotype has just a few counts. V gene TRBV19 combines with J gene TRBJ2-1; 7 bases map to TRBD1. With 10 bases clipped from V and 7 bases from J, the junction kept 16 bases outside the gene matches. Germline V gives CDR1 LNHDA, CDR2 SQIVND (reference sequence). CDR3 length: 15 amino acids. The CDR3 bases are TGTGCCACCGCCAAGGGGGCAGCTTGGGGGAATGAGCAGTTCTTC. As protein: CATAKGAAWGNEQFF.

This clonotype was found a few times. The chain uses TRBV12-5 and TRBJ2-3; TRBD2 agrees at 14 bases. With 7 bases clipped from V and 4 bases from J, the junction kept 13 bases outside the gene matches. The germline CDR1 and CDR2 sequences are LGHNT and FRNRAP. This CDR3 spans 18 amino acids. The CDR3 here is CASAPGTSGRSSADTQYF. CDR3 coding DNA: TGTGCTAGTGCCCCAGGGACTAGCGGGAGAAGTTCAGCAGATACGCAGTATTTT.

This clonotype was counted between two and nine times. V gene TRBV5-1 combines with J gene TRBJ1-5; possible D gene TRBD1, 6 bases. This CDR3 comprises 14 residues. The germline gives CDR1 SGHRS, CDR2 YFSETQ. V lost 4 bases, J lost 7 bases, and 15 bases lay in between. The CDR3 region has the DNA TGCGCCAGCAGCCGAGGGGGGGTGGACCAGCCCCAGCATTTT. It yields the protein CASSRGGVDQPQHF.

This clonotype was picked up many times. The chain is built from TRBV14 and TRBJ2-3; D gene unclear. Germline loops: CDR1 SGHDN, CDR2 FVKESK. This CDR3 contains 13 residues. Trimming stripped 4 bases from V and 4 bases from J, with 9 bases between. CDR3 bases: TGTGCCAGCAGCCCCGGACCGGCAGATACGCAGTATTTT. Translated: CASSPGPADTQYF. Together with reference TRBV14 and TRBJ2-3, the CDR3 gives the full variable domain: EAGVTQFPSHSVIEKGQTVTLRCDPISGHDNLYWYRRVMGKEIKFLLHFVKESKQDESGMPNNRFLAERTGGTYSTLKVQPAELEDSGVYFCASSPGPADTQYFGPGTRLTVL.

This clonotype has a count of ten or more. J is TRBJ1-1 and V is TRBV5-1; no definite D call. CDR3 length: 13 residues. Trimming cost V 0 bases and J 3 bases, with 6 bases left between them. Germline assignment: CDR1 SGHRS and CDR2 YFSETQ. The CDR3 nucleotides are TGCGCCAGCAGCTTGGACGGGTACACTGAAGCTTTCTTT. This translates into CASSLDGYTEAFF.

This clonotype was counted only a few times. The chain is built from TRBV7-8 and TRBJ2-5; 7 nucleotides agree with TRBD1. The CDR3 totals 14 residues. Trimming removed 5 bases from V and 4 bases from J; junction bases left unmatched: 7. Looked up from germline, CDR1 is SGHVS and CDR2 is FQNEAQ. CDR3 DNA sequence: TGTGCCAGCAGCCTGCGAAACAGGGGAGAGACCCAGTACTTC. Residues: CASSLRNRGETQYF.

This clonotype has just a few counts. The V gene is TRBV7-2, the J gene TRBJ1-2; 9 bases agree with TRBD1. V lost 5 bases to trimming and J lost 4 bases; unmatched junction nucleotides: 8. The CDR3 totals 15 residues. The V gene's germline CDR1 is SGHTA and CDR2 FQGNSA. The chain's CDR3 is CASSATGGAGYGYTF. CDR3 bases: TGTGCCAGCAGCGCAACAGGGGGCGCTGGCTATGGCTACACCTTC.